This T cell receptor (beta chain) was profiled in a study of shared clonotypes between healthy human individuals. Study conclusions and caveats: Among donors, the sharing of clonotypes was expected to be influenced by sequencing depth. Against clonotypes common to all four donors, non-shared ones had lower generation probabilities.

Assay: immunoSEQ multiplex PCR; the TCRdb copy retains only in-frame clones and omits some. The sample has 2 million to 2.5 million clones; under 97% are singletons. V lost 6 bases, J lost 4 bases, and 25 bases lay in between. The CDR3 covers 18 residues. Germline CDR1 ENHRY, CDR2 SYGVKD. Everyone who donated was a Caucasian adult who lived in Nashville, Tennessee. Negatively enriched CD4+ T cells were divided by CD45RA into naive and memory. As to this clone: Its specificity is unknown.

This receptor was obtained from a man younger than 35 in good health. This chain links TRBV10-3 with TRBJ1-5, with D possibly matching TRBD1 (6 bases). Sequencing input: naive CD4+ T cells sorted from blood. The subset was: CD45RA+ positively selected. The CDR3 loop reads CAIRKEWSGAALNQPQHF. For the CDR3, the DNA is TGTGCCATCAGGAAGGAATGGTCAGGGGCCGCGTTAAATCAGCCCCAGCATTTT.